The present TCR beta chain was sequenced within a study of CD8+ T cells in alopecia areata. Across the study: Patients in the treated group were given tofacitinib by mouth, 5 to 10 mg twice a day.

The study, taken as a whole, reports: Scalp samples also yield sequences from resident alphabeta T cells of normal skin.

This sample's treatment: oral pan-JAK inhibitor, 5-10 mg twice daily. Using a FACSAria, the CD4+ and CD8+ T cells were sorted from the PBMCs. The CDR3 has 16 amino acids. In germline, CDR1 is MNHEY, CDR2 SMNVEV (reference sequence). The V gene end was trimmed by 4 bases and the J gene end by 7 bases; junction bases not matched to a gene: 9. With regard to this clone: Its cognate antigen is unknown.

Reverse transcription of extracted RNA yielded cDNA, which provided the sequencing template. Some clones are missing from TCRdb's copy, which holds only in-frame ones; the method was immunoSEQ multiplex PCR. Seen here are 200,000 to 250,000 clones, approximately 72% observed once, and the top ten hold roughly 1.2%. The chain is built from TRBV27 and TRBJ1-6; the match to TRBD1 covers 8 bases. This TCR derives from a human donor with alopecia areata. Sequencing was performed on CD4+ T cells sorted from blood, taken at approximately week 44, from a patient treated with tofacitinib. The CDR3 is CASSWGGQASNSPLHF. The DNA for the CDR3 is TGTGCCAGCAGTTGGGGGGGACAGGCCTCCAATTCACCCCTCCACTTT.